This T cell receptor (beta chain) was captured in a study of cytomegalovirus exposure and HLA in healthy donors. Findings and caveats of the study: The later analysis indicated that the majority of CMV-associated TCR beta chains appeared HLA-restricted. Three of the chains that were CMV-associated were confirmed in vitro to be specific for CMV antigens. Among the sequence variants, a highly shared cluster was likely an artifact of sequencing.

With regard to this clone: The antigen remains undetermined.

PCR amplification relied on 60 Vbeta primers (plus 13 Jbeta primers). The protocol was immunoSEQ multiplex PCR, while the TCRdb copy is restricted to in-frame clones and leaves out a portion. This listing includes about 50,000 clones. Trimming stripped 5 bases from V and 7 bases from J, with 11 bases between. The CDR3 spans 12 residues. Germline CDR1 reads SGHAT; CDR2 reads FQNNGV. The chain links TRBV11-2 to TRBJ1-1; a weak D match, TRBD1 (5 bases). The sequenced material came from PBMCs. This receptor was taken from a woman aged 55-69 years in good health and CMV-seropositive. The CDR3 sequence: CASSMWGVEAFF. As DNA, the CDR3 is TGTGCCAGCAGCATGTGGGGGGTTGAAGCTTTCTTT.